This T cell receptor (beta chain) was profiled in a study of memory CD4+ T cells and cytomegalovirus serostatus. The sort gate was single viable CD3+CD4+CD8-CD45RO+ cells for memory CD4+ T cells. The assay was immunoSEQ multiplex PCR, and TCRdb's table has in-frame clones only and misses some. The sample has 50,000 to 75,000 clones; 75% to 90% are singletons. From germline, CDR1 is SGHDN and CDR2 FVKESK. V lost 4 bases, J lost 0 bases, and 15 bases lay in between. CDR3 size: 16 residues. The chain couples TRBV14 to TRBJ1-1; D gene unclear. The sequenced sample consisted of memory CD4+ T cells from blood. This receptor was taken from an adult in good health and CMV-seronegative. CDR3 DNA: TGTGCCAGCAGCCCCCCGGGGAGGGCGATGAACACTGAAGCTTTCTTT. This codes for CASSPPGRAMNTEAFF.